Included here is one T cell receptor (beta chain) sequence, with context. The CDR3 is cut off 3 residues early in the read; its end comes from the germline J gene. Repertoires were generated with immunoSEQ multiplex PCR, while TCRdb's copy carries only in-frame clones and drops some. The sample is made up of tens of thousands of clones, and the top ten hold less than 8.5% of it. The CDR3 length is 13 residues. Germline V CDR1 and CDR2: LNHDA, SQIVND (reference sequence). The data were obtained in a study of T cells in women clearing cervical HPV infection. The rearrangement links TRBV19 to TRBJ2-4, with D unclear. The sequence came from a woman between 18 and 69 years old with a cervical HPV16 infection that either progressed to CIN3+ or cleared (not recorded which). Sequencing was done on a sample of blood buffy coat. CDR3 sequence: CASSLLVNYGQYF. CDR3 bases read: TGTGCCAGTAGTCTTCTCGTTAACTATGGT. The variable domain in full, with the rest retrieved from reference TRBV19 and TRBJ2-4, is DGGITQSPKYLFRKEGQNVTLSCEQNLNHDAMYWYRQDPGQGLRLIYYSQIVNDFQKGDIAEGYSVSREKKESFPLTVTSAQKNPTAFYLCASSLLVNYGQYFGAGTRLSVL.